This T cell receptor beta chain was observed in a study of beta chain features in type 1 diabetes. V dropped 0 bases and J dropped 2; count of bases not matched to a gene: 4. The germline V gene encodes CDR1 MNHEY and CDR2 SVGAGI. There are 16 residues in the CDR3. Blood was drawn once from each donor into heparinised tubes. The draws averaged around 0.12 L. A word on this clone: Antigen unknown.

As every portion of the isolated RNA was reverse transcribed, the sequencing read expressed TCRB transcripts. The assay was immunoSEQ multiplex PCR, and TCRdb's table has in-frame clones only and misses some. Of 330,000 or so clones listed, roughly 12% are singletons. Study-wide results and caveats: Shorter TCRB CDR3s, moderately but significantly so, marked every one of the four CD4+ subsets in Type 1 diabetes patients. The naive, central memory and Treg TCRB repertoires of patients appeared to be more similar to one another than those of healthy donors.

This clonotype originated in a woman between 18 and 29 years old with type 1 diabetes. Sequencing was done on a sample of naive CD4+ T cells from blood. The chain carries TRBV6-5 and TRBJ2-5; 9 bases are a match to TRBD2. CDR3 coding DNA: TGTGCCAGCAGTTACTCCCGACTAGCGGTACAAGAGACCCAGTACTTC. Encoded protein: CASSYSRLAVQETQYF.